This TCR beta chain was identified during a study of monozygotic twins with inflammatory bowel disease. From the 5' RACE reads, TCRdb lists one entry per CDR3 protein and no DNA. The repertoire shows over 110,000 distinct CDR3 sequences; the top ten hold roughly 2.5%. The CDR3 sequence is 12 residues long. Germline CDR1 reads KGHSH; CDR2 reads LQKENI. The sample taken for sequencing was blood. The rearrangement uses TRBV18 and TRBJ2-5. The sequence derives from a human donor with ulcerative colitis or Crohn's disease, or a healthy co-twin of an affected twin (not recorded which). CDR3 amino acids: CASSPGVETQYF.